This entry describes one T cell receptor (beta chain). The data originate from a study of T cell changes during pregnancy in multiple sclerosis. The germline CDR1 and CDR2 sequences are SEHNR and FQNEAQ (reference sequence). The V gene lost 5 bases and the J gene lost 4 bases, with 14 bases spanning the gap. There are 14 residues in the CDR3. Some clones are missing from TCRdb's copy, which holds only in-frame ones; the method was immunoSEQ multiplex PCR. Of roughly 30,000 clones in the sample, 75% to 90% were seen once. The chain uses TRBV7-9 and TRBJ1-2, with D tentatively TRBD1 (6 bases). The receptor was derived from a female donor with multiple sclerosis, enrolled in a pregnancy study. The sequences come from CD8+ T cells from peripheral blood mononuclear cells, collected in the second trimester of pregnancy. As DNA, the CDR3 is TGTGCCAGCAGCCCGCTACAGGGCGTCTATGGCTACACCTTC. It specifies CASSPLQGVYGYTF.